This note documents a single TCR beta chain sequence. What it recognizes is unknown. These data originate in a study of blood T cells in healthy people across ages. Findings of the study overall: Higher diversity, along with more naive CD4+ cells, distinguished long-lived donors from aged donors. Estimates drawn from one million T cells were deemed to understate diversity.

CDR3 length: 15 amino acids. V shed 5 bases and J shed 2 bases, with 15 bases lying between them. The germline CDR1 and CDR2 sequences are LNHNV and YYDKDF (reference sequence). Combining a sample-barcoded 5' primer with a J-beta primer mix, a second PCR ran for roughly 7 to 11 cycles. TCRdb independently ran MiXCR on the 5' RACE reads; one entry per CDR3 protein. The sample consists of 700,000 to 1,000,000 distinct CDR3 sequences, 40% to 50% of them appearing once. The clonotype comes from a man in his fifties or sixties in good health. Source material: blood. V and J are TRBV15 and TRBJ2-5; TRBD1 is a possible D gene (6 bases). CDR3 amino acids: CATSPNRVTQETQYF. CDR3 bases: TGTGCCACCAGCCCGAACAGGGTTACTCAAGAGACCCAGTACTTC.